The rows below give T cell receptor beta chains drawn from one sample of a study of T cell changes during pregnancy in multiple sclerosis. TCRdb keeps only in-frame clones here, not all; method: immunoSEQ multiplex PCR. The data hold about 99,000 clones, with about 94% observed a single time. The sample was peripheral blood, taken after pregnancy. These receptors were taken from a female donor with multiple sclerosis, enrolled in a pregnancy study. The CDR3 runs from the conserved cysteine through the conserved F or W. The D gene is left open where the match is weak. Not every row has a clone size; where given, it reads once, few, many or a size class.

>TRBV7-9|TRBJ2-1|-|-
CASSLSEYNEQFF
TGTGCCAGCAGCCTGAGCGAATACAATGAGCAGTTCTTC
>TRBV7-3|TRBJ2-5|-|-
CASSLAGRRETQYF
TGTGCCAGCAGCTTAGCAGGGCGCCGGGAGACCCAGTACTTC
>TRBV28|TRBJ2-7|-|TRBD2
CASSLRLAGVNEQYF
TGTGCCAGCAGTCTGCGACTAGCGGGAGTCAACGAGCAGTACTTC
>TRBV5-1|TRBJ2-1|-|TRBD2
CASSPGLAGGDEQFF
TGCGCCAGCAGCCCCGGACTAGCGGGAGGGGATGAGCAGTTCTTC
>TRBV7-9|TRBJ2-1|-|TRBD1
CASNTGTGPSNEQFF
TGTGCCAGCAACACCGGGACAGGTCCCTCCAATGAGCAGTTCTTC
>TRBV7-9|TRBJ2-6|-|TRBD1
CASTQGAGAFGANVLTF
TGTGCCAGCACACAGGGGGCGGGTGCTTTTGGGGCCAACGTCCTGACTTTC
>TRBV11-3|TRBJ2-1|-|-
CASSLVGVEQFF
TGTGCCAGCAGCTTAGTAGGGGTTGAGCAGTTCTTC
>TRBV13|TRBJ1-4|-|TRBD1
CASSPAGQGDEKLFF
TGTGCCAGCAGTCCGGCCGGACAGGGCGACGAAAAACTGTTTTTT
>TRBV28|TRBJ2-1|-|TRBD2
CAVAGSGKGEQFF
TGTGCCGTTGCGGGCAGCGGGAAGGGTGAGCAGTTCTTC
>TRBV10-1|TRBJ1-1|-|TRBD1
CASSETGTGTEAFF
TGCGCCAGCAGTGAGACCGGGACAGGGACTGAAGCTTTCTTT
>TRBV5-1|TRBJ2-5|-|-
CASSLPEETQYF
TGCGCCAGCAGCTTGCCAGAAGAGACCCAGTACTTC
>TRBV28|TRBJ1-5|few|-
CASSHDSFSNQPQHF
TGTGCCAGCAGCCACGACAGTTTTAGCAATCAGCCCCAGCATTTT
>TRBV25-1|TRBJ1-5|-|-
CASSEWRVNQPQHF
TGTGCCAGCAGTGAATGGAGGGTTAATCAGCCCCAGCATTTT
>TRBV29-1|TRBJ2-3|-|-
CSVEVGGWADTQYF
TGCAGCGTTGAAGTGGGGGGATGGGCAGATACGCAGTATTTT
>TRBV2|TRBJ2-7|-|TRBD2
CASSGASGSYEQYF
TGTGCCAGCTCGGGGGCTAGCGGGAGCTACGAGCAGTACTTC
>TRBV27|TRBJ2-1|-|-
CASSFGIWGNEQFF
TGTGCCAGCAGTTTCGGGATATGGGGAAATGAGCAGTTCTTC
>TRBV27|TRBJ2-2|-|-
CASSPRSTGELFF
TGTGCCAGCAGCCCAAGGAGTACCGGGGAGCTGTTTTTT
>TRBV9|TRBJ1-2|-|-
CASSSWGDSGGYTF
TGTGCCAGCAGTTCGTGGGGGGACTCGGGAGGCTACACCTTC
>TRBV28|TRBJ1-3|-|TRBD1
CASSGTGGSSGNTIYF
TGTGCCAGCAGTGGGACAGGGGGCAGCTCTGGAAACACCATATATTTT
>TRBV10-1|TRBJ1-2|-|-
CASKFQTTGGTKGKLGSYGYTF
TGCGCCAGCAAGTTTCAGACAACGGGGGGTACTAAAGGTAAACTAGGAAGCTATGGCTACACCTTC
>TRBV7-9|TRBJ1-4|-|TRBD1
CASSETGGASEKLFF
TGTGCCAGCAGCGAAACAGGGGGCGCGAGCGAAAAACTGTTTTTT
>TRBV10-2|TRBJ2-3|-|TRBD1
CASSESTGRYTDTQYF
TGCGCCAGCAGTGAGTCGACAGGGCGTTACACGGATACGCAGTATTTT
>TRBV2|TRBJ2-2|once|-
CASKNNANTGELFF
TGTGCCAGCAAGAACAACGCGAACACCGGGGAGCTGTTTTTT
>TRBV7-9|TRBJ2-2|-|-
CASKGGGALTGELFF
TGTGCCAGCAAAGGCGGCGGGGCCCTCACCGGGGAGCTGTTTTTT
>TRBV7-8|TRBJ1-1|-|TRBD1
CASSLAHRGRNTEAFF
TGTGCCAGCAGCTTAGCCCACAGGGGTCGGAACACTGAAGCTTTCTTT
>TRBV5-6|TRBJ1-2|-|TRBD1
CASSLTGTGDYGYTF
TGTGCCAGCAGCTTAACTGGGACAGGCGATTATGGCTACACCTTC
>TRBV27|TRBJ1-5|-|-
CASSLTRGQPQHF
TGTGCCAGCAGCCTCACAAGGGGGCAGCCCCAGCATTTT
>TRBV7-2|TRBJ2-3|-|-
CASSLVKRFTDTQYF
TGTGCCAGCAGCTTAGTCAAACGGTTCACAGATACGCAGTATTTT
>TRBV9|TRBJ1-5|few|-
CASSVGDTNQPQHF
TGTGCCAGCAGCGTAGGAGACACGAATCAGCCCCAGCATTTT